A selection of T cell receptor beta chains follows, all from one sample in a study of blood T cell repertoires in COVID-19. Some clones are missing from TCRdb's copy, which holds only in-frame ones; the method was immunoSEQ multiplex PCR. The data hold approximately 41,000 clones, with around 90% observed a single time. Sequenced sample: peripheral blood. These receptors all come from an elderly woman with active COVID-19. Each CDR3 is given with its conserved first and last residue. D genes are given only for firm matches. Clone sizes are given selectively: once, few, many, or a class where the clone is expanded.

size: .; J: TRBJ2-5; V: TRBV5-1; D: TRBD2; CDR3: CASRASSGFSQETQYF; DNA: TGCGCCAGCAGGGCTTCTAGCGGGTTTTCCCAAGAGACCCAGTACTTC
size: .; J: TRBJ2-7; V: TRBV18; D: .; CDR3: CASSRLQDPYEQYF; DNA: TGTGCCAGCTCACGCTTACAGGACCCGTACGAGCAGTACTTC
size: few; J: TRBJ1-1; V: TRBV5-4; D: .; CDR3: CASSLGGPEAFF; DNA: TGTGCCAGCAGCTTGGGAGGTCCTGAAGCTTTCTTT
size: .; J: TRBJ2-4; V: TRBV11-2; D: TRBD2; CDR3: CASSPAVAGGPRNIQYF; DNA: TGTGCCAGCAGCCCCGCCGTAGCGGGGGGGCCGAGAAACATTCAGTACTTC
size: .; J: TRBJ2-7; V: TRBV23-1; D: .; CDR3: CASSQSNREYGEQYF; DNA: TGCGCCAGCAGTCAATCGAACAGGGAGTATGGAGAGCAGTACTTC
size: .; J: TRBJ2-1; V: TRBV12-3/TRBV12-4; D: .; CDR3: CASSGRDYNEQFF; DNA: TGTGCCAGCTCAGGCAGGGACTACAATGAGCAGTTCTTC
size: .; J: TRBJ1-1; V: TRBV18; D: .; CDR3: CASSPPGGTEAFF; DNA: TGTGCCAGCTCACCACCCGGGGGTACTGAAGCTTTCTTT
size: .; J: TRBJ2-7; V: TRBV3-1/TRBV3-2; D: .; CDR3: CASSHQRGYEQYF; DNA: TGTGCCAGCAGCCACCAACGGGGCTACGAGCAGTACTTC
size: .; J: TRBJ1-2; V: TRBV5-6; D: .; CDR3: CASSLVRDNNYGYTF; DNA: TGTGCCAGCAGCTTGGTTAGGGACAATAACTATGGCTACACCTTC
size: .; J: TRBJ1-3; V: TRBV30; D: TRBD1; CDR3: CAWSGTGGYGNTIYF; DNA: TGTGCCTGGAGTGGAACAGGGGGCTATGGAAACACCATATATTTT
size: .; J: TRBJ1-1; V: TRBV19; D: .; CDR3: CASSISPGGDEAFF; DNA: TGTGCCAGTAGTATATCCCCGGGGGGGGATGAAGCTTTCTTT
size: .; J: TRBJ2-2; V: TRBV6-5; D: .; CDR3: CASKGRADTGELFF; DNA: TGTGCCAGCAAGGGCAGGGCGGACACCGGGGAGCTGTTTTTT
size: .; J: TRBJ2-1; V: TRBV6-2/TRBV6-3; D: .; CDR3: CASSYNREGNEQFF; DNA: TGTGCCAGCAGTTATAACAGGGAGGGGAATGAGCAGTTCTTC
size: .; J: TRBJ2-5; V: TRBV5-1; D: TRBD1; CDR3: CASSPGQNQETQYF; DNA: TGCGCCAGCAGCCCGGGACAGAACCAAGAGACCCAGTACTTC
size: .; J: TRBJ2-7; V: TRBV6-6; D: TRBD2; CDR3: CASSYSGGGTYEQYF; DNA: TGTGCCAGCAGTTACTCAGGCGGGGGGACCTACGAGCAGTACTTC
size: medium-sized; J: TRBJ1-6; V: TRBV7-9; D: TRBD1; CDR3: CASSLPGQGANNSPLHF; DNA: TGTGCCAGCAGCTTACCGGGACAGGGGGCAAATAATTCACCCCTCCACTTT
size: .; J: TRBJ1-1; V: TRBV3-1/TRBV3-2; D: .; CDR3: CASSQSSWQAFF; DNA: TGTGCCAGCAGCCAATCCTCATGGCAAGCTTTCTTT
size: .; J: TRBJ2-3; V: TRBV27; D: TRBD1; CDR3: CASRPGGSTDTQYF; DNA: TGTGCCAGCAGGCCAGGGGGTAGCACAGATACGCAGTATTTT
size: .; J: TRBJ1-4; V: TRBV30; D: .; CDR3: CAWSRPGGGNEKLFF; DNA: TGTGCCTGGAGTCGCCCGGGGGGGGGTAATGAAAAACTGTTTTTT
size: .; J: TRBJ2-3; V: TRBV2; D: .; CDR3: CASGLGEVGTDTQYF; DNA: TGTGCCAGCGGGCTAGGGGAAGTGGGAACAGATACGCAGTATTTT
size: .; J: TRBJ1-5; V: TRBV6-1; D: TRBD1; CDR3: CASSEAGGNQPQHF; DNA: TGTGCCAGCAGTGAGGCAGGGGGGAATCAGCCCCAGCATTTT
size: .; J: TRBJ1-4; V: TRBV19; D: TRBD1; CDR3: CATTGGEILANEKLFF; DNA: TGTGCCACCACAGGGGGCGAAATTCTGGCTAATGAAAAACTGTTTTTT
size: .; J: TRBJ1-2; V: TRBV7-2; D: .; CDR3: CASIRGGFNYGYTF; DNA: TGTGCCAGCATCAGAGGGGGATTTAACTATGGCTACACCTTC
size: .; J: TRBJ1-1; V: TRBV2; D: .; CDR3: CASREERGVNTEAFF; DNA: TGTGCCAGCAGGGAGGAACGTGGGGTGAACACTGAAGCTTTCTTT
size: .; J: TRBJ2-4; V: TRBV29-1; D: .; CDR3: CSAGTPAKNIQYF; DNA: TGCAGCGCAGGGACTCCGGCCAAAAACATTCAGTACTTC
size: .; J: TRBJ1-1; V: TRBV29-1; D: .; CDR3: CSVEGVRDTEAFF; DNA: TGCAGCGTTGAAGGGGTCCGGGACACTGAAGCTTTCTTT
size: .; J: TRBJ2-5; V: TRBV10-2; D: .; CDR3: CASSVQAETQYF; DNA: TGCGCCAGCAGTGTACAGGCAGAGACCCAGTACTTC
size: .; J: TRBJ1-6; V: TRBV5-8; D: .; CDR3: CASSFKARVRNSPLHF; DNA: TGTGCCAGCAGCTTTAAGGCCCGAGTGCGGAATTCACCCCTCCACTTT
size: once; J: TRBJ1-1; V: TRBV7-3; D: .; CDR3: CASSLWQDTEAFF; DNA: TGTGCCAGCAGCTTATGGCAGGACACTGAAGCTTTCTTT
size: .; J: TRBJ2-5; V: TRBV4-2; D: .; CDR3: CASSQEVGSSRKTQYF; DNA: TGTGCCAGCAGCCAAGAGGTGGGTTCTAGCCGGAAGACCCAGTACTTC
size: few; J: TRBJ2-2; V: TRBV5-8; D: .; CDR3: CASSFQWATGELFF; DNA: TGTGCCAGCAGCTTTCAATGGGCCACCGGGGAGCTGTTTTTT
size: medium-sized; J: TRBJ1-1; V: TRBV15; D: .; CDR3: CATSRDGRETEAFF; DNA: TGTGCCACCAGCAGAGACGGGAGGGAGACTGAAGCTTTCTTT
size: .; J: TRBJ1-1; V: TRBV11-2; D: .; CDR3: CASSSQTQNTEAFF; DNA: TGTGCCAGCAGCTCACAGACCCAAAACACTGAAGCTTTCTTT
size: .; J: TRBJ2-7; V: TRBV4-3; D: TRBD1; CDR3: CASSQAGTASYEQYF; DNA: TGCGCCAGCAGCCAAGCCGGGACAGCCTCCTACGAGCAGTACTTC
size: .; J: TRBJ1-1; V: TRBV18; D: .; CDR3: CASSPYGGSGDTEAFF; DNA: TGTGCCAGCTCACCCTATGGAGGGAGTGGAGACACTGAAGCTTTCTTT
size: .; J: TRBJ1-2; V: TRBV18; D: TRBD1; CDR3: CASSQTHRGGYGYTF; DNA: TGTGCCAGCTCACAGACTCACAGGGGCGGGTATGGCTACACCTTC
size: .; J: TRBJ2-5; V: TRBV5-1; D: .; CDR3: CASSLGSTGYQETQYF; DNA: TGCGCCAGCAGCTTGGGTAGTACAGGGTACCAAGAGACCCAGTACTTC
size: few; J: TRBJ1-2; V: TRBV19; D: TRBD1; CDR3: CASSIPGGASGYTF; DNA: TGTGCCAGTAGTATTCCAGGGGGCGCGTCCGGCTACACCTTC
size: once; J: TRBJ2-5; V: TRBV2; D: .; CDR3: CASQGQRAETQYF; DNA: TGTGCCAGCCAAGGACAAAGGGCAGAGACCCAGTACTTC
size: .; J: TRBJ1-1; V: TRBV23-1; D: .; CDR3: CASSQPRGGTEAFF; DNA: TGCGCCAGCAGTCAGCCGCGCGGGGGAACTGAAGCTTTCTTT
size: once; J: TRBJ1-2; V: TRBV6-5; D: TRBD1; CDR3: CATTPGTGNGYTF; DNA: TGTGCCACCACCCCCGGGACAGGGAACGGCTACACCTTC
size: .; J: TRBJ1-4; V: TRBV11-1; D: .; CDR3: CASSRSDTRPEKLFF; DNA: TGTGCCAGCAGCCGCTCGGACACCCGGCCGGAAAAACTGTTTTTT
size: .; J: TRBJ2-5; V: TRBV7-9; D: .; CDR3: CASSLPSVKTQYF; DNA: TGTGCCAGCAGCTTACCTAGCGTGAAGACCCAGTACTTC
size: .; J: TRBJ1-2; V: TRBV27; D: TRBD1; CDR3: CASSSRQGSGGYTF; DNA: TGTGCCAGCAGTTCACGACAGGGGAGCGGTGGCTACACCTTC
size: .; J: TRBJ2-2; V: TRBV7-7; D: TRBD1; CDR3: CASSPGRGQVGELFF; DNA: TGTGCTAGCAGCCCTGGCAGGGGGCAAGTCGGGGAGCTGTTTTTT
size: once; J: TRBJ2-4; V: TRBV7-9; D: .; CDR3: CASSLVAGLPRPTIQYF; DNA: TGTGCCAGCAGCTTAGTGGCGGGACTCCCCCGCCCAACCATTCAGTACTTC
size: .; J: TRBJ1-1; V: TRBV10-3; D: .; CDR3: CAIGEGRTEAFF; DNA: TGTGCCATCGGGGAGGGTCGGACTGAAGCTTTCTTT
size: .; J: TRBJ1-2; V: TRBV30; D: .; CDR3: CAWTSDSNYGYTF; DNA: TGTGCCTGGACCTCGGACAGTAACTATGGCTACACCTTC
size: .; J: TRBJ2-2; V: TRBV5-1; D: TRBD1; CDR3: CASSLDRGSHGELFF; DNA: TGCGCCAGCAGCTTGGACAGGGGAAGTCACGGGGAGCTGTTTTTT
size: few; J: TRBJ1-5; V: TRBV5-1; D: .; CDR3: CASSPQPGDQPQHF; DNA: TGCGCCAGCAGCCCGCAGCCGGGGGATCAGCCCCAGCATTTT